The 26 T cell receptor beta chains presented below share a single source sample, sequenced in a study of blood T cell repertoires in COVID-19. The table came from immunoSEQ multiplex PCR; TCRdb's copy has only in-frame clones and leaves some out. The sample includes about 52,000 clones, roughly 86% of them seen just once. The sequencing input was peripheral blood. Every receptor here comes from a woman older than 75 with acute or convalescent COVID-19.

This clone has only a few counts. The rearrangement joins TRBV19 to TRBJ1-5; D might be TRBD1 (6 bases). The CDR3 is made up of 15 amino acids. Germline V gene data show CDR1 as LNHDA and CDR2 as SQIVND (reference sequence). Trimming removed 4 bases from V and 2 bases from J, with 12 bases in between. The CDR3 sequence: CASSKQGWGNQPQHF. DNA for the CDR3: TGTGCCAGTAGTAAACAGGGTTGGGGCAATCAGCCCCAGCATTTT.

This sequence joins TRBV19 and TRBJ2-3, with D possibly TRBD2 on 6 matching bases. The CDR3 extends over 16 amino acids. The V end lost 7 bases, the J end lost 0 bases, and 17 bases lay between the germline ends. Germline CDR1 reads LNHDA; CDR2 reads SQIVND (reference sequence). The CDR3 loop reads CASKPGGGVSTDTQYF. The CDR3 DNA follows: TGTGCCAGTAAACCCGGCGGCGGGGTGAGCACAGATACGCAGTATTTT.

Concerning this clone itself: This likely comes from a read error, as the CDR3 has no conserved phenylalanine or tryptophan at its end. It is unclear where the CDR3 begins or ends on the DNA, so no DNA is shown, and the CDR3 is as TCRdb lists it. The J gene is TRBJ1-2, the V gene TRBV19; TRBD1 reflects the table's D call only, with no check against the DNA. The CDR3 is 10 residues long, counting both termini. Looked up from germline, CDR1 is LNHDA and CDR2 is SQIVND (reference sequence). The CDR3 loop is CASTLRTGAI.

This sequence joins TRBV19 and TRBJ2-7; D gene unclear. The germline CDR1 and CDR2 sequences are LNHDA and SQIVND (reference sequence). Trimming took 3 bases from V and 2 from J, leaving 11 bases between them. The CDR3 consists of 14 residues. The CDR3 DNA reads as TGTGCCAGTAGTATTGAATCGGGTACCTACGAGCAGTACTTC. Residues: CASSIESGTYEQYF.

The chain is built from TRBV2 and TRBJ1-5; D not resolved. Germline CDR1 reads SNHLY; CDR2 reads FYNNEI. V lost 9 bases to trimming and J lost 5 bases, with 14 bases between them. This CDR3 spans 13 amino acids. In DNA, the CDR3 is TGTGCCAGTACCTTCACTGCCGATCAGCCCCAGCATTTT. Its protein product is CASTFTADQPQHF.

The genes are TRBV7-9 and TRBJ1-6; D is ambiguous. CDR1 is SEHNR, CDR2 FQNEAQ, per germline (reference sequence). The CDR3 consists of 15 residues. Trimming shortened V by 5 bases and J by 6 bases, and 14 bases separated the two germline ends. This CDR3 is CASSSWRSGNSPLHF. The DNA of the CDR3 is TGTGCCAGCAGCAGCTGGCGCTCGGGTAATTCACCCCTCCACTTT. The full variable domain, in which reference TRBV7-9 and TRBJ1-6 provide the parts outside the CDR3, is DTGVSQNPRHKITKRGQNVTFRCDPISEHNRLYWYRQTLGQGPEFLTYFQNEAQLEKSRLLSDRFSAERPKGSFSTLEIQRTEQGDSAMYLCASSSWRSGNSPLHFGNGTRLTVT.

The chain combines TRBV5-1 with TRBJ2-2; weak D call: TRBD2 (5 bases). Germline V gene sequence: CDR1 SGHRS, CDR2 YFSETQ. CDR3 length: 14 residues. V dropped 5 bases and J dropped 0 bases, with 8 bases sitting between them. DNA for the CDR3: TGCGCCAGCAGATGGCGGGCGAACACCGGGGAGCTGTTTTTT. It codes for CASRWRANTGELFF.

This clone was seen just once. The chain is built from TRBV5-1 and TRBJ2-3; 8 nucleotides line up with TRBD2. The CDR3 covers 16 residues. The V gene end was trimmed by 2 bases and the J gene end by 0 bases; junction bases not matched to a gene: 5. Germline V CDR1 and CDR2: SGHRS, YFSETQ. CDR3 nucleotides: TGCGCCAGCAGCTTTTCCCGGGGGGGGAGCACAGATACGCAGTATTTT. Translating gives CASSFSRGGSTDTQYF.

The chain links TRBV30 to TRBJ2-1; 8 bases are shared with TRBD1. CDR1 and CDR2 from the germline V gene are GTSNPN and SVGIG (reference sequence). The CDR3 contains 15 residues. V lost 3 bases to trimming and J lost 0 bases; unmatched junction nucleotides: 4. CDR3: CAWSGGQGSYNEQFF. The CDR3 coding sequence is TGTGCCTGGAGCGGAGGACAGGGCTCCTACAATGAGCAGTTCTTC.

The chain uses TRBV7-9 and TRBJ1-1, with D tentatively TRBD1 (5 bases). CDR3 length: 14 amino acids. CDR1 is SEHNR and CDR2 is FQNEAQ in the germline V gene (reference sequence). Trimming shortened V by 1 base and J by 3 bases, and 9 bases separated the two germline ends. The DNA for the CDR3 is TGTGCCAGCAGCTTAGAGCAGGGTCACACTGAAGCTTTCTTT. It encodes CASSLEQGHTEAFF.

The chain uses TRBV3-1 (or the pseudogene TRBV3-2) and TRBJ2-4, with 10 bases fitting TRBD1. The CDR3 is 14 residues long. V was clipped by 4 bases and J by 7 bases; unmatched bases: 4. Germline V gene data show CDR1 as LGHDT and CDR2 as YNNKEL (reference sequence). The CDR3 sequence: CASSPTGQGNIQYF. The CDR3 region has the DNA TGTGCCAGCAGCCCCACGGGACAGGGGAACATTCAGTACTTC.

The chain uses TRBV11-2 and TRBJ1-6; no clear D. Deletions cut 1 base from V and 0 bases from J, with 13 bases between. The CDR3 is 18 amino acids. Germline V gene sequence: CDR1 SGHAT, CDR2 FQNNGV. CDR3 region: CASSLGVGEYSYNSPLHF. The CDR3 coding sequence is TGTGCCAGCAGCTTAGGGGTCGGGGAATACTCCTATAATTCACCCCTCCACTTT.

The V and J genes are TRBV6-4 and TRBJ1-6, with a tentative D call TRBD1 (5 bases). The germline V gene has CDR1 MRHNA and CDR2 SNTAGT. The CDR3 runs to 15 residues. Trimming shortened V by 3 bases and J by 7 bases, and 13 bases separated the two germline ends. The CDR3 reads CASSDVPGSNSPLHF. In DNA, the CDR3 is TGTGCCAGCAGTGATGTTCCAGGGTCCAATTCACCCCTCCACTTT.

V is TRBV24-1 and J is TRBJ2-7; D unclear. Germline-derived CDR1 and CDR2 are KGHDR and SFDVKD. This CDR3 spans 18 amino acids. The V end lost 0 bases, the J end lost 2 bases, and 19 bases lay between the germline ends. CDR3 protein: CATSDLRLSLVGPYEQYF. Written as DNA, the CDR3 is TGTGCCACCAGTGATTTGCGCCTATCCCTGGTTGGTCCCTACGAGCAGTACTTC.

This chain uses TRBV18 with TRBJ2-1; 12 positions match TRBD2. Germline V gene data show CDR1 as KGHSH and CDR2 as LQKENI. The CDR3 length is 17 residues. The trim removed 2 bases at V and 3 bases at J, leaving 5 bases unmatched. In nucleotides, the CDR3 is TGTGCCAGCTCACCATCGGGACTAGCGGGTTACTACAATGAGCAGTTCTTC. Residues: CASSPSGLAGYYNEQFF.

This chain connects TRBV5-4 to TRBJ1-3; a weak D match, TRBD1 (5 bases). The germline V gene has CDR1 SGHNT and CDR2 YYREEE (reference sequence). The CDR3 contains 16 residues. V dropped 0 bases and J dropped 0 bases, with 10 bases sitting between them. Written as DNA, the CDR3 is TGTGCCAGCAGCTTGGCCTTGGGGCACTCTGGAAACACCATATATTTT. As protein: CASSLALGHSGNTIYF.

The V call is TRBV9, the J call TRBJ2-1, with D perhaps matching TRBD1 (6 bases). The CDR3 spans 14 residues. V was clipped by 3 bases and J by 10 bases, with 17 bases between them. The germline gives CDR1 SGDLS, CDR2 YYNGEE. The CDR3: CASSAFLTGTEQFF. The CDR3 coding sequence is TGTGCCAGCAGCGCCTTTCTTACAGGGACCGAGCAGTTCTTC.

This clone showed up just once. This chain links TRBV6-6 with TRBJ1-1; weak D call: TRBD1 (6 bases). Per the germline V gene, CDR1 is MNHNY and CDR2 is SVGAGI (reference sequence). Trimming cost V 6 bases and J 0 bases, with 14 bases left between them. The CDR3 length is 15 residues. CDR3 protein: CASSGRQAMNTEAFF. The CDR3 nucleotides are TGTGCCAGCAGCGGAAGACAGGCAATGAACACTGAAGCTTTCTTT.

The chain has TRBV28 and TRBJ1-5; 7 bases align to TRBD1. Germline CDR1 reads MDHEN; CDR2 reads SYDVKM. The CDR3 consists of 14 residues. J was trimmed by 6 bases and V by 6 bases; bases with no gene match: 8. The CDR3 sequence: CASRTGQKTQPQHF. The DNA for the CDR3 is TGTGCCAGCAGAACGGGACAGAAGACTCAGCCCCAGCATTTT.

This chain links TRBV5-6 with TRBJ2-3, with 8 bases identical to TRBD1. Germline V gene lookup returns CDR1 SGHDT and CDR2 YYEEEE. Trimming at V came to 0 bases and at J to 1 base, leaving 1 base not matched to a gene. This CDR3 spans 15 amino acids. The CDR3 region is CASSLETGGTDTQYF. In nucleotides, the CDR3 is TGTGCCAGCAGCTTGGAGACAGGGGGCACAGATACGCAGTATTTT.

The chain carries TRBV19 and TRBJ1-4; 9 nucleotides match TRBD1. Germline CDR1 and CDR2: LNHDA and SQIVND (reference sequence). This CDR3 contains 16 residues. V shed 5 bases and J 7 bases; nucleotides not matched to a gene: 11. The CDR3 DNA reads TGTGCCAGTAGTCTTAGGTACAGGGGGCGCAGTGAAAAACTGTTTTTT. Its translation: CASSLRYRGRSEKLFF.

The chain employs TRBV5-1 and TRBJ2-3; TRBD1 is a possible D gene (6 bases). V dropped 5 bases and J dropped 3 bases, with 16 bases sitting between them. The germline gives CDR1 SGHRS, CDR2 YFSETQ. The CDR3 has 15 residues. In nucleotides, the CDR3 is TGCGCCAGCAGGTCCAGGGGTGATGGGACAGATACGCAGTATTTT. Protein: CASRSRGDGTDTQYF.

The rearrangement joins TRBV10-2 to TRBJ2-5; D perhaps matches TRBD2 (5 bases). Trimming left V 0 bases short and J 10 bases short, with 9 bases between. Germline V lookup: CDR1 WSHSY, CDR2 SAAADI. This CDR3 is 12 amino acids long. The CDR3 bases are TGCGCCAGCAGTGAGTCGAGGGTACGCCAGTACTTC. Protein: CASSESRVRQYF.

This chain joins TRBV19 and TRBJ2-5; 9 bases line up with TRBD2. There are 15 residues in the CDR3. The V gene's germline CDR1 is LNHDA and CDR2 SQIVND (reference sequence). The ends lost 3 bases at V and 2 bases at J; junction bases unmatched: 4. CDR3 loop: CASSILLAGQETQYF. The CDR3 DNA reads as TGTGCCAGTAGTATCCTACTAGCGGGTCAAGAGACCCAGTACTTC. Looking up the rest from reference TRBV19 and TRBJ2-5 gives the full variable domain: DGGITQSPKYLFRKEGQNVTLSCEQNLNHDAMYWYRQDPGQGLRLIYYSQIVNDFQKGDIAEGYSVSREKKESFPLTVTSAQKNPTAFYLCASSILLAGQETQYFGPGTRLLVL.

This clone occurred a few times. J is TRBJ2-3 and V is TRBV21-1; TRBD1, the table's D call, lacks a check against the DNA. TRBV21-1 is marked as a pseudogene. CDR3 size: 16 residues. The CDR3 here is CASNPLGGTSTDTQYF. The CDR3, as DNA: TGTGCCAGCAACCCTTTAGGGGGAACTAGCACAGATACGCAGTATTTT.

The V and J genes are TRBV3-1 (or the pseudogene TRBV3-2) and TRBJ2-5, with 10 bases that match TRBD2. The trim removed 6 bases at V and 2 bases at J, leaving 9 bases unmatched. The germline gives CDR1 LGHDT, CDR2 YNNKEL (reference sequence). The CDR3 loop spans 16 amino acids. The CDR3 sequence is CASSNLAGGPQETQYF. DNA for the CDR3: TGTGCCAGCAGTAACTTAGCGGGAGGCCCTCAAGAGACCCAGTACTTC.